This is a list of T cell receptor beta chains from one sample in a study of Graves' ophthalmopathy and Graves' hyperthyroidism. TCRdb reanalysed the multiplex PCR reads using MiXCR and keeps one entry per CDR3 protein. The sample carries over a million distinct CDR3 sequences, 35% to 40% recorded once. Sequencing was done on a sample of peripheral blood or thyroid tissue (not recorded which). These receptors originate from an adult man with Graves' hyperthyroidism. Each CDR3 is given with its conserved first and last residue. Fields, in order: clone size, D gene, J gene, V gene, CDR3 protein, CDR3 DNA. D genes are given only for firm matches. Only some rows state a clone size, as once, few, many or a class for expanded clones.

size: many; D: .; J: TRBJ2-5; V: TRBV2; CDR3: CASRQGETQYF; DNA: TGTGCCAGCAGGCAGGGGGAGACCCAGTACTTC
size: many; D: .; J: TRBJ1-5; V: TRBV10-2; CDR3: CAIPPRAGRSQNQPQHF; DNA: TGCGCCATCCCCCCAAGGGCAGGGCGTAGCCAAAATCAGCCCCAGCATTTT
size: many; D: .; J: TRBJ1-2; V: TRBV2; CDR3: CATRDGGYTF; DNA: TGTGCCACCAGGGACGGTGGCTACACCTTC
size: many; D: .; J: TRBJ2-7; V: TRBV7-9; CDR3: CASSPRHRNEQYF; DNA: TGTGCCAGCAGCCCTCGACACAGGAACGAGCAGTACTTC
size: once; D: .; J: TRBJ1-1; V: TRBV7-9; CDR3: CASSSEDGTEAFF; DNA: TGTGCCAGCAGCTCGGAGGATGGCACTGAAGCTTTCTTT
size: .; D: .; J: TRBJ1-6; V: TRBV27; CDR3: CASSLSPDRPLHF; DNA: TGTGCCAGCAGTTTATCGCCTGACAGACCCCTCCACTTT
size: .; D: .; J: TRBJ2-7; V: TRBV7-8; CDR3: CASSFFGSRTWEQYF; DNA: TGTGCCAGCAGCTTCTTCGGGAGTAGAACTTGGGAGCAGTACTTC
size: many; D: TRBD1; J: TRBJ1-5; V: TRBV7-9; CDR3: CASSPGVRGTALQPQHF; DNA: TGTGCCAGCAGCCCAGGGGTTAGGGGGACAGCGCTTCAGCCCCAGCATTTT
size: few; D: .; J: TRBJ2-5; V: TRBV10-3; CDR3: CASSSRTAQETQYF; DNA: TGTGCCAGCAGTAGCCGGACAGCCCAAGAGACCCAGTACTTC
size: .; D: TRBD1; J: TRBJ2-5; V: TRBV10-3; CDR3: CAISERDREGRETQYF; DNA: TGTGCCATCAGTGAGCGGGACAGGGAGGGGAGGGAGACCCAGTACTTC
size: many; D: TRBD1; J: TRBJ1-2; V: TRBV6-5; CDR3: CASSYDGTGAEAF; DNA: TGTGCCAGCAGTTACGACGGGACAGGGGCAGAGGCCTTC
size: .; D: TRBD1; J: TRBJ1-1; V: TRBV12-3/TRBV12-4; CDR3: CASSPEGAVNTEAFF; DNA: TGTGCCAGCAGCCCTGAGGGGGCCGTGAACACTGAAGCTTTCTTT
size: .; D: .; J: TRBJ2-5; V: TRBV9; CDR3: CTSRDRGQQETQYF; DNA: TGTACCAGCAGAGACCGTGGACAGCAAGAGACCCAGTACTTC
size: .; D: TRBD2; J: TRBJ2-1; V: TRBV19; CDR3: CASSARLAGGEHEQFF; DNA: TGTGCCAGTAGTGCCCGACTAGCGGGAGGAGAGCATGAGCAGTTCTTC
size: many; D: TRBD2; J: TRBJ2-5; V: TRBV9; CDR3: CASSATGRQKTQYF; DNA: TGTGCCAGCAGCGCGACCGGGAGGCAAAAGACCCAGTACTTC
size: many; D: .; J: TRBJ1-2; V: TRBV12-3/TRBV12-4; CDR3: CASSLDWGRNYGYTF; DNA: TGTGCCAGCAGTTTAGACTGGGGCCGTAACTATGGCTACACCTTC
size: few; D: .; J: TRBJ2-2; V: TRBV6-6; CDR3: CASGYNEATGELFF; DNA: TGTGCCAGCGGTTATAATGAGGCCACCGGGGAGCTGTTTTTT
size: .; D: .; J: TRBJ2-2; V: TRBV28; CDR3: CASSYAGVQPGSGELFF; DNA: TGTGCCAGCAGTTACGCAGGGGTACAACCGGGGTCCGGGGAGCTGTTTTTT
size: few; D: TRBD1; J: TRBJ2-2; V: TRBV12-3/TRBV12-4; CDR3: CASEQRQGVPTGELFF; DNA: TGTGCCAGCGAGCAAAGGCAGGGGGTACCAACCGGGGAGCTGTTTTTT
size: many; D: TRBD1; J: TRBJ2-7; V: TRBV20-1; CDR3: CSGHWDRSYEQYF; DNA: TGCAGTGGACATTGGGACAGGTCCTACGAGCAGTACTTC
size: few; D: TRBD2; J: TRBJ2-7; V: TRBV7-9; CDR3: CASSQGLITGTSGTYEQYF; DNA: TGTGCCAGCAGCCAGGGACTCATTACCGGGACTAGCGGGACCTACGAGCAGTACTTC
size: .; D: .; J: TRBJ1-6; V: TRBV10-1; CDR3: CASGAGVNSPLHF; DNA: TGCGCCAGCGGGGCAGGGGTGAATTCACCCCTCCACTTT
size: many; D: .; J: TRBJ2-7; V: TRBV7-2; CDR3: CASSWRGTGSYEQYF; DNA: TGTGCCAGCAGTTGGAGGGGAACAGGCTCCTACGAGCAGTACTTC
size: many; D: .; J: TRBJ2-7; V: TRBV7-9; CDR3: CASSLAGKGYEQYF; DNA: TGTGCCAGCAGCTTAGCGGGGAAAGGCTACGAGCAGTACTTC
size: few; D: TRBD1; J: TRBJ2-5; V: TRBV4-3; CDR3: CASSQDVRGQGAKTQYF; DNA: TGCGCCAGCAGCCAAGACGTTCGGGGACAGGGGGCGAAGACCCAGTACTTC
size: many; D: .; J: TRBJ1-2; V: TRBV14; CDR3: CASSQFTGFGYTF; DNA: TGTGCCAGCAGCCAATTTACTGGTTTTGGCTACACCTTC
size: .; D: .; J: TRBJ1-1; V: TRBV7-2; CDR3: CASSLRSQLLHTEAFF; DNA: TGTGCCAGCAGCTTAAGATCACAACTACTTCACACTGAAGCTTTCTTT
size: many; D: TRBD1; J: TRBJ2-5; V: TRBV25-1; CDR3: CASGTVQETQYF; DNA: TGTGCCAGCGGGACAGTCCAAGAGACCCAGTACTTC
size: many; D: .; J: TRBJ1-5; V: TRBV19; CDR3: CASSTWGSGQPQHF; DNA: TGTGCCAGTAGTACCTGGGGCAGTGGTCAGCCCCAGCATTTT
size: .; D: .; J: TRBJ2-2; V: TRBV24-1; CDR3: CAKPGRDDTGELFF; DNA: TGTGCTAAACCAGGCAGGGATGACACCGGGGAGCTGTTTTTT
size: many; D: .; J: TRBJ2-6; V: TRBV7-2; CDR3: CASSIDSASRGANVLTF; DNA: TGTGCCAGCAGCATAGACAGTGCCTCGAGAGGGGCCAACGTCCTGACTTTC
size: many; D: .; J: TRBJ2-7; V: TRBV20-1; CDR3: CSASRGTTYEQYF; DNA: TGCAGTGCTAGCAGGGGTACCACCTACGAGCAGTACTTC
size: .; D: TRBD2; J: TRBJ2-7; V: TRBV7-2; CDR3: CASSFVSGRGSYEQYF; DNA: TGTGCCAGCAGCTTCGTTAGCGGGAGGGGCAGCTACGAGCAGTACTTC
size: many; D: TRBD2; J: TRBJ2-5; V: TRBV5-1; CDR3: CASSSVAGNQETQYF; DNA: TGCGCCAGCAGCTCGGTAGCGGGGAACCAAGAGACCCAGTACTTC
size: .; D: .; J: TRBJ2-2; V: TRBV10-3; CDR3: CAISEGRNAGELFF; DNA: TGTGCCATCAGTGAGGGGCGGAACGCCGGGGAGCTGTTTTTT